The 9 T cell receptor beta chains listed next were all sequenced from one sample in a study of response to subunit inactivated influenza vaccine. TCRdb re-analysed the RT-PCR reads in MiXCR, keeping a single row per CDR3 protein. The data hold about 530,000 distinct CDR3 sequences, with about 11% observed a single time. Source: PBMCs from blood, taken on the day of vaccination. Receptors were obtained from a man aged 45-65 years who received an inactivated influenza vaccine.

This clonotype was counted many times. The rearrangement links TRBV4-3 to TRBJ1-4; the D gene is possibly TRBD1 (6 bases). This CDR3 is 15 amino acids long. Trimming cost V 3 bases and J 2 bases, with 10 bases left between them. Germline V CDR1 and CDR2: LGHNA, YSLEER. The CDR3 is CASSQYRATNEKLFF. The CDR3 bases are TGCGCCAGCAGCCAGTACAGGGCTACTAATGAAAAACTGTTTTTT.

This clonotype occurred a few times. This CDR3 is CASRGTSGGTGELFF. CDR3 bases: TGCGCCAGCAGGGGCACTAGCGGGGGGACCGGGGAGCTGTTTTTT. V usage is TRBV10-2 and J usage is TRBJ2-2, with 12 nucleotides matching TRBD2. The CDR3 length is 15 residues. CDR1 and CDR2 from the germline V gene are WSHSY and SAAADI. The ends lost 6 bases at V and 5 bases at J; junction bases unmatched: 4.

This clonotype has just a few counts. V and J are TRBV20-1 and TRBJ1-4, with D maybe TRBD1 (6 bases). The CDR3 runs to 16 residues. In germline, CDR1 is DFQATT, CDR2 SNEGSKA (reference sequence). V was cut by 3 bases and J by 0 bases, with 14 bases left in between. CDR3 DNA sequence: TGCAGTGCTAGGGGGGGCTCAGTTGCAACTAATGAAAAACTGTTTTTT. Translation gives CSARGGSVATNEKLFF.

This clonotype appeared a few times. The chain links TRBV4-2 to TRBJ2-5; D is ambiguous. Germline-derived CDR1 and CDR2 are LGHNA and YNFKEQ. Trimming left V 0 bases short and J 9 bases short, with 14 bases between. The CDR3 covers 14 residues. CDR3 nucleotides: TGTGCCAGCAGCCAAGAGGCAGGTAACTTGGCCCAGTACTTC. Protein sequence: CASSQEAGNLAQYF.

Only a few counts were recorded for this clonotype. This chain joins TRBV28 and TRBJ2-7; 8 nucleotides match TRBD1. Unmatched junction bases numbered 9, after V lost 3 bases and J lost 2 bases. Germline CDR1 and CDR2: MDHEN and SYDVKM. This CDR3 comprises 16 residues. CDR3 in amino acids: CASSFPNRGNAYEQYF. Here the CDR3 DNA reads TGTGCCAGCAGTTTCCCCAACAGGGGGAATGCCTACGAGCAGTACTTC.

This clonotype was seen at least ten times. The genes are TRBV10-3 and TRBJ2-5; 7 positions agree with TRBD1. V gave up 6 bases and J gave up 3 bases; unmatched junction bases: 1. Germline assignment: CDR1 ENHRY and CDR2 SYGVKD. This CDR3 spans 12 amino acids. The chain's CDR3 is CAISTGEETQYF. DNA of the CDR3: TGTGCCATCAGCACAGGGGAAGAGACCCAGTACTTC.

V is TRBV20-1 and J is TRBJ1-6; 8 positions agree with TRBD1. This CDR3 is 14 amino acids long. The V gene's germline CDR1 is DFQATT and CDR2 SNEGSKA (reference sequence). The V segment lost 6 bases and the J segment 7 bases; nucleotides outside the gene matches: 8. DNA for the CDR3: TGCAGTGCCCGTGGACAGGGTTTAAATTCACCCCTCCACTTT. Translating gives CSARGQGLNSPLHF.

This clonotype was counted between two and nine times. V gene TRBV6-6 combines with J gene TRBJ2-3, with D maybe TRBD2 (7 bases). CDR3 length: 13 residues. Germline assignment: CDR1 MNHNY and CDR2 SVGAGI (reference sequence). V was pared by 8 bases and J by 3 bases, with 12 bases between. In DNA, the CDR3 is TGTGCCAGCGGGGGGGCGCGGACAGATACGCAGTATTTT. It encodes CASGGARTDTQYF.

The genes are TRBV7-8 and TRBJ2-7, with D uncertain. CDR3 length: 12 residues. Germline V gives CDR1 SGHVS, CDR2 FQNEAQ. Between the trimmed V and J ends, which lost 1 base and 5 bases, there was a span of 6 bases. CDR3: CASSLEKDEQYF. CDR3 coding DNA: TGTGCCAGCAGCTTAGAGAAGGACGAGCAGTACTTC.